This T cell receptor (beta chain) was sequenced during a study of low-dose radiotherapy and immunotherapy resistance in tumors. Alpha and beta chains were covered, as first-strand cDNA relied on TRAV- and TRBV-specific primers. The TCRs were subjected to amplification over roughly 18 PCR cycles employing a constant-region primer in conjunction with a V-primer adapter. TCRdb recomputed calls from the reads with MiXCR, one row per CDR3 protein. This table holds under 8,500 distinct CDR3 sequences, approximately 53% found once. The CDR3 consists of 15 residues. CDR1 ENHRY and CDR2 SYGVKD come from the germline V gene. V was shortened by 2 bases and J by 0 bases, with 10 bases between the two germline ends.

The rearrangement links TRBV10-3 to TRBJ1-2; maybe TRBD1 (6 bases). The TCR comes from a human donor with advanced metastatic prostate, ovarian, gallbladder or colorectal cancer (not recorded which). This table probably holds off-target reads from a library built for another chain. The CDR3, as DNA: TGTGCCATCAGTGAGAGGGGGGCGACTAACTATGGCTACACCTTC. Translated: CAISERGATNYGYTF.